The 22 T cell receptor beta chains below were found in one sample sequenced in a study of shared clonotypes between healthy human individuals. Sequencing was performed with immunoSEQ multiplex PCR; in TCRdb, only in-frame clones are kept and a portion is missing. Of fewer than 3 million clones listed, approximately 90% are singletons. What was sequenced was naive CD4+ T cells from PBMCs. Subset here: CD45RA+ positively selected. The receptors derive from a man between 18 and 35 years old in good health. Some clones in this sample may be carry-over from other donors' samples.

The chain is built from TRBV5-5 and TRBJ1-5, with TRBD1 as a possible D gene (5 bases). Germline V gene lookup returns CDR1 SGHKS and CDR2 YYEKEE (reference sequence). Deletions cut 1 base from V and 0 bases from J, with 11 bases between. This CDR3 is built from 16 residues. The CDR3 coding sequence is TGTGCCAGCAGCTTGATTCCAGGGCCTAGCAATCAGCCCCAGCATTTT. Translating it yields CASSLIPGPSNQPQHF.

The rearrangement uses TRBV29-1 and TRBJ2-7, with D hard to call. The CDR3 runs 12 residues. Germline lookup yields CDR1 SQVTM and CDR2 ANQGSEA. V was shortened by 6 bases and J by 2 bases, with 11 bases between the two germline ends. The CDR3 region has the DNA TGCAGCGTACGGACCCAGACCTACGAGCAGTACTTC. Its translation: CSVRTQTYEQYF.

This rearrangement joins TRBV28 to TRBJ1-2; D is possibly TRBD1 (5 bases). Looked up from germline, CDR1 is MDHEN and CDR2 is SYDVKM. Between the trimmed V and J ends, which lost 5 bases and 8 bases, there was a span of 15 bases. The CDR3 spans 13 residues. The CDR3 region is CASSPGTLKGYTF. CDR3 nucleotides: TGTGCCAGCAGTCCCGGGACCCTAAAGGGCTACACCTTC.

The CDR3 region is CASTLGGGADTQYF. Here the CDR3 DNA reads TGTGCCAGCACCTTGGGTGGGGGGGCAGATACGCAGTATTTT. V gene TRBV7-2 combines with J gene TRBJ2-3; 7 nucleotides match TRBD2. Germline V gene sequence: CDR1 SGHTA, CDR2 FQGNSA. The CDR3 is 14 residues long. V shed 7 bases and J 4 bases; nucleotides not matched to a gene: 8.

The rearrangement joins TRBV14 to TRBJ2-5; 8 bases are a match to TRBD1. V was clipped by 4 bases and J by 1 base; unmatched bases: 2. Germline-derived CDR1 and CDR2 are SGHDN and FVKESK. The CDR3 has 14 amino acids. The CDR3: CASSPDRVQETQYF. The CDR3 bases are TGTGCCAGCAGCCCGGACAGGGTCCAAGAGACCCAGTACTTC. The whole variable domain, remainder taken from reference TRBV14 and TRBJ2-5, is EAGVTQFPSHSVIEKGQTVTLRCDPISGHDNLYWYRRVMGKEIKFLLHFVKESKQDESGMPNNRFLAERTGGTYSTLKVQPAELEDSGVYFCASSPDRVQETQYFGPGTRLLVL.

The genes are TRBV10-1 and TRBJ2-7; 8 bases line up with TRBD1. Germline V gives CDR1 WNHNN, CDR2 SYGVQD (reference sequence). V dropped 11 bases and J dropped 3; count of bases not matched to a gene: 21. This CDR3 region has 17 residues. DNA for the CDR3: TGCGCCGGAAACTGGGGAGACCGGGACAGGAGAATCTACGAGCAGTACTTC. Translation: CAGNWGDRDRRIYEQYF.

The chain recombines TRBV28 with TRBJ2-1; 14 positions agree with TRBD2. The CDR3 loop spans 17 amino acids. The junction had 10 bases not matched to a gene; V was cut back by 5 bases and J by 7 bases. In germline, CDR1 is MDHEN, CDR2 SYDVKM. The DNA for the CDR3 is TGTGCCAGCAGTCCCCTAACGGGACTAGCGGGAGTTAATGAGCAGTTCTTC. Translation: CASSPLTGLAGVNEQFF.

V usage is TRBV7-2 and J usage is TRBJ1-5; D is undetermined. V gave up 6 bases and J gave up 2 bases, with 5 bases separating them. The CDR3 has 12 amino acids. The germline V gene encodes CDR1 SGHTA and CDR2 FQGNSA. The CDR3 DNA reads as TGTGCCAGCAGATCAGGCAATCAGCCCCAGCATTTT. Protein sequence: CASRSGNQPQHF.

CDR3 coding DNA: TGTGCCAGCAGCTCCAACGGACTAGCGGGAAACCCAGATACGCAGTATTTT. Amino acids: CASSSNGLAGNPDTQYF. The rearrangement links TRBV7-3 to TRBJ2-3; 12 bases line up with TRBD2. With V trimmed by 4 bases and J by 4 bases, 9 bases remained unmatched. The CDR3 sequence is 17 residues long. Germline lookup yields CDR1 SGHTA and CDR2 FQGTGA.

This sequence joins TRBV6-1 and TRBJ2-5, with D possibly matching TRBD1 (7 bases). V dropped 8 bases and J dropped 5 bases, with 18 bases sitting between them. The V gene's germline CDR1 is MNHNS and CDR2 SASEGT. The CDR3 has 14 residues. The CDR3 bases are TGTGCCAGCGAGTCAGGGGGGACGGGGGAGACCCAGTACTTC. Residues: CASESGGTGETQYF.

The sample holds one count of this clone. This sequence joins TRBV5-1 and TRBJ2-5, with TRBD2 matching over 9 bases. With V trimmed by 2 bases and J by 4 bases, 9 bases remained unmatched. This CDR3 comprises 16 residues. In germline, CDR1 is SGHRS, CDR2 YFSETQ. The CDR3 spells CASSFVSGRIPETQYF. CDR3 coding DNA: TGCGCCAGCAGCTTCGTAAGCGGGAGGATCCCAGAGACCCAGTACTTC.

The chain is built from TRBV2 and TRBJ1-2; 8 bases map to TRBD1. Trimming cost V 6 bases and J 9 bases; bases outside gene matches: 9. CDR1 and CDR2 from the germline V gene are SNHLY and FYNNEI. This CDR3 contains 13 residues. The CDR3 coding sequence is TGTGCCAGCAGCACAGGGGGAAATCTGAGCTACACCTTC. It encodes CASSTGGNLSYTF.

V is TRBV4-2 and J is TRBJ2-6; D perhaps matches TRBD2 (6 bases). CDR1 and CDR2 from the germline V gene are LGHNA and YNFKEQ. Trimming took 2 bases from V and 0 from J, leaving 11 bases between them. The length of the CDR3 is 17 residues. The chain's CDR3 is CASSQWDSSSGANVLTF. CDR3 DNA sequence: TGTGCCAGCAGCCAATGGGACTCAAGCTCTGGGGCCAACGTCCTGACTTTC.

In regard to this clone: Within the sample, other DNA sequences also encode this same CDR3. The chain combines TRBV18 with TRBJ1-1, with 10 bases fitting TRBD1. The CDR3 covers 14 residues. The V and J ends lost 2 bases and 3 bases, in that order; junction bases with no gene match: 0. Germline CDR1 is KGHSH and CDR2 is LQKENI. The CDR3 DNA reads as TGTGCCAGCTCACCAGGGACAGGGGACACTGAAGCTTTCTTT. It codes for CASSPGTGDTEAFF.

The chain couples TRBV5-1 to TRBJ2-5; 8 nucleotides agree with TRBD1. V shed 4 bases and J 5 bases; nucleotides not matched to a gene: 13. CDR3 length: 16 residues. Germline V lookup: CDR1 SGHRS, CDR2 YFSETQ. CDR3: CASSAPTGADGETQYF. The CDR3 nucleotides are TGCGCCAGCAGCGCCCCGACAGGGGCCGATGGGGAGACCCAGTACTTC.

This clone was seen only once. CDR3 region: CASSEAPSGKTQYF. For the CDR3, the DNA is TGTGCCAGCAGTGAAGCGCCAAGTGGGAAGACCCAGTACTTC. The genes are TRBV6-1 and TRBJ2-5, with D unclear. V lost 0 bases and J lost 6, with 11 bases in between. CDR1 and CDR2 from the germline V gene are MNHNS and SASEGT. The CDR3 contains 14 residues.

This clone is a singleton in its sample. The chain has TRBV4-1 and TRBJ1-2; D remains ambiguous. This CDR3 is 14 amino acids long. The V end lost 2 bases, the J end lost 3 bases, and 10 bases lay between the germline ends. Per the germline V gene, CDR1 is MGHRA and CDR2 is YSYEKL. The CDR3 DNA is TGCGCCAGCAGCCAAAATTTTGGGGACTATGGCTACACCTTC. This translates into CASSQNFGDYGYTF.

The chain combines TRBV28 with TRBJ2-3; TRBD1 might be the D (6 bases). CDR1 is MDHEN and CDR2 is SYDVKM in the germline V gene. The CDR3 contains 16 residues. V lost 5 bases to trimming and J lost 4 bases, with 19 bases between them. Here the CDR3 reads CASSPLGGVVADTQYF. CDR3 bases: TGTGCCAGCAGTCCCCTAGGGGGAGTAGTGGCAGATACGCAGTATTTT.

The chain uses TRBV28 and TRBJ2-2; no definite D call. The germline V gene encodes CDR1 MDHEN and CDR2 SYDVKM. The CDR3 is made up of 14 amino acids. V lost 9 bases and J 4 bases, leaving 15 bases between the germline ends. This CDR3 reads CASTSGTSTGELFF. The CDR3 region has the DNA TGTGCCAGTACCAGTGGAACGAGCACCGGGGAGCTGTTTTTT.

The chain joins TRBV7-8 to TRBJ2-7, with 8 bases lining up with TRBD2. Germline trimming cut 6 bases from V and 4 bases from J; bases unmatched to any gene: 8. CDR1 is SGHVS and CDR2 is FQNEAQ in the germline V gene. The CDR3 consists of 14 residues. The CDR3: CASSTSGRRYEQYF. CDR3 bases: TGTGCCAGCAGTACCAGCGGGAGAAGATACGAGCAGTACTTC.

A single count supports this clone. The chain recombines TRBV5-4 with TRBJ1-2; 12 bases agree with TRBD1. The CDR3 is 16 amino acids. The junction had 10 bases not matched to a gene; V was cut back by 6 bases and J by 4 bases. CDR1 and CDR2 (germline): SGHNT, YYREEE (reference sequence). The CDR3 sequence is CASIGTGGGLVYGYTF. DNA of the CDR3: TGTGCCAGCATCGGGACAGGGGGCGGTTTGGTCTATGGCTACACCTTC.

This sequence joins TRBV5-1 and TRBJ1-4; tentative D call: TRBD1 (5 bases). CDR1 and CDR2 (germline): SGHRS, YFSETQ. V was pared by 5 bases and J by 4 bases, with 9 bases between. The CDR3 sequence is 13 residues long. This chain's CDR3 is CASSRGGNEKLFF. In DNA form, the CDR3 reads TGCGCCAGCAGTAGGGGTGGTAATGAAAAACTGTTTTTT.